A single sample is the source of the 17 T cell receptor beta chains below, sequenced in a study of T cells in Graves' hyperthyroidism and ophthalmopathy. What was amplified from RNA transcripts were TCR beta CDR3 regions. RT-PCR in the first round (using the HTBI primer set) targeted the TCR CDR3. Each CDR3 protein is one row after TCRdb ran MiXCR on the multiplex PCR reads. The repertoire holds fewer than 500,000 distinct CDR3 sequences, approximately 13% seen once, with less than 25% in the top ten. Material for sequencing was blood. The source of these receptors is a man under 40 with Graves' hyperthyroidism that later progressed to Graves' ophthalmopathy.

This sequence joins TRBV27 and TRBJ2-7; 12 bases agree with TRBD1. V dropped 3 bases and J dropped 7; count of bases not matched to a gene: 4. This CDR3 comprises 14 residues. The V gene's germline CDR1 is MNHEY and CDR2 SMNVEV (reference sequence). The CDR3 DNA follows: TGTGCCAGCAGTTTTGGGACAGGGGGCCTAGAGCAGTACTTC. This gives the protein CASSFGTGGLEQYF.

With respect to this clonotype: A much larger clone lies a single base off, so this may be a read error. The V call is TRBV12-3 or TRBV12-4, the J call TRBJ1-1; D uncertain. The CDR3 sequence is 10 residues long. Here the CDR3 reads CPNGDTEAFF. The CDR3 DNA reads TGTCCCAACGGGGATACTGAAGCTTTCTTT.

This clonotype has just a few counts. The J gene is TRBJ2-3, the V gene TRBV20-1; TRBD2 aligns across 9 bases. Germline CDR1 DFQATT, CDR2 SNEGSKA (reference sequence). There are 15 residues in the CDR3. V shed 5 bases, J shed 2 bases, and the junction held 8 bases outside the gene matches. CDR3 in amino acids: CSAPRAGGFTDTQYF. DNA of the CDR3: TGCAGTGCTCCCCGGGCGGGGGGGTTCACAGATACGCAGTATTTT.

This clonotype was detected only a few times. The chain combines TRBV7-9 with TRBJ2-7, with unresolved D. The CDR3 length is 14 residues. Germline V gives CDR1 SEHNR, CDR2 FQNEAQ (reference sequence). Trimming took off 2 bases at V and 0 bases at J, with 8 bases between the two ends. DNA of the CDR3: TGTGCCAGCAGCTTACGTACAAACTCCTACGAGCAGTACTTC. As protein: CASSLRTNSYEQYF. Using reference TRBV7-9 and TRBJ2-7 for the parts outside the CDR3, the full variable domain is DTGVSQNPRHKITKRGQNVTFRCDPISEHNRLYWYRQTLGQGPEFLTYFQNEAQLEKSRLLSDRFSAERPKGSFSTLEIQRTEQGDSAMYLCASSLRTNSYEQYFGPGTRLTVT.

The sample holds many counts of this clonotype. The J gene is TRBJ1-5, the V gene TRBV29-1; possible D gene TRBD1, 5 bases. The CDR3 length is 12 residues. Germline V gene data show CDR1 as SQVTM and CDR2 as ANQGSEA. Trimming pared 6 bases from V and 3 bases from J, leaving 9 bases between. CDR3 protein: CSVGLYNQPQHF. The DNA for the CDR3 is TGCAGCGTGGGACTTTACAATCAGCCCCAGCATTTT.

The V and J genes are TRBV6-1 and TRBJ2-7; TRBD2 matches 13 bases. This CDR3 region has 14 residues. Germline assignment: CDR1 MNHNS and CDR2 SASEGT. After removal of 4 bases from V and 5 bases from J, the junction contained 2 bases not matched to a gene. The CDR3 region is CASSGLAGGDEQYF. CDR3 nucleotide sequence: TGTGCCAGCAGTGGACTAGCGGGGGGTGACGAGCAGTACTTC.

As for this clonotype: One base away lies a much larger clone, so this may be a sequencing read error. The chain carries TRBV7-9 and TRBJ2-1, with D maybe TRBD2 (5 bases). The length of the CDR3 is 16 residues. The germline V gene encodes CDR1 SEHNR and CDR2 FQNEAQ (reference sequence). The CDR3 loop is CTSSLRARGGYNEQFF. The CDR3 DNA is TGTACCAGCAGCTTGAGGGCACGGGGTGGCTACAATGAGCAGTTCTTC.

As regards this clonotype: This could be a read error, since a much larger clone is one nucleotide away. The CDR3 spells CAGSPQGYPYGYTF. In DNA form, the CDR3 reads TGTGCCGGCAGCCCCCAAGGATACCCCTATGGCTACACCTTC. This chain connects TRBV11-1 to TRBJ1-2; D gene uncertain. The CDR3 spans 14 residues. CDR1 and CDR2 from the germline V gene are SGHAT and FQDESV (reference sequence).

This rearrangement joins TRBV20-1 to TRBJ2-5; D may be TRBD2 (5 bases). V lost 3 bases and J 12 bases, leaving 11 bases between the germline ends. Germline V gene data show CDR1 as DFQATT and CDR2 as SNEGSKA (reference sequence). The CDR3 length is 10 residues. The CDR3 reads CSASGLAKYF. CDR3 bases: TGCAGTGCTAGCGGGCTAGCTAAGTACTTC.

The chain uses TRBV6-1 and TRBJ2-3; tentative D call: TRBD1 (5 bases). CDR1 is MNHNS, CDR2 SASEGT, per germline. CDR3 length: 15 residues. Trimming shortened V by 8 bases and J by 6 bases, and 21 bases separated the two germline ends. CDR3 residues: CASEPIPGQTDTQYF. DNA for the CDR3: TGTGCCAGCGAACCTATCCCAGGACAAACGGATACGCAGTATTTT.

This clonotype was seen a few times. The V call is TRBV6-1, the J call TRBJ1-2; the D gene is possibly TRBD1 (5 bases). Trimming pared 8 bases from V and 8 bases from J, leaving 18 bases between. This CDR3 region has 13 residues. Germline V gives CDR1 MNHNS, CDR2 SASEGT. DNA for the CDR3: TGTGCCAGCGCCAGGGCCATTTCGGGAGGCTACACCTTC. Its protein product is CASARAISGGYTF.

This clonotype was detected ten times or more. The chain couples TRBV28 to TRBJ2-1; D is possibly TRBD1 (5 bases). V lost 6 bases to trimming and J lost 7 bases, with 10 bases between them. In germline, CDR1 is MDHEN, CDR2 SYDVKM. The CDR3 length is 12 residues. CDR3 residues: CASSLQGNEQFF. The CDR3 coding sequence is TGTGCCAGCAGCCTGCAGGGTAATGAGCAGTTCTTC.

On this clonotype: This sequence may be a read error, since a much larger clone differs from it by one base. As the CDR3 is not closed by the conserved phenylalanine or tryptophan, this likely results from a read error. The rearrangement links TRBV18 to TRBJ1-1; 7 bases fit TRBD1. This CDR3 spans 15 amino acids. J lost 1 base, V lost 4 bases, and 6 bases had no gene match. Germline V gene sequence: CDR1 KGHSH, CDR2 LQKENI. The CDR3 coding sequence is TGTGCCAGCTCACTCGGACAGGCAGGGAACACTGAAGCTTTCTCT. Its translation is CASSLGQAGNTEAFS.

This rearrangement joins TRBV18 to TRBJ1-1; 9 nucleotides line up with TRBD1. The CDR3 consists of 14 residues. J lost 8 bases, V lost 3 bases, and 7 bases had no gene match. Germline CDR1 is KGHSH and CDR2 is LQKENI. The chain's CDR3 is CASSPPGQGEEAFF. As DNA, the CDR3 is TGTGCCAGCTCACCCCCGGGACAGGGTGAGGAAGCTTTCTTT.

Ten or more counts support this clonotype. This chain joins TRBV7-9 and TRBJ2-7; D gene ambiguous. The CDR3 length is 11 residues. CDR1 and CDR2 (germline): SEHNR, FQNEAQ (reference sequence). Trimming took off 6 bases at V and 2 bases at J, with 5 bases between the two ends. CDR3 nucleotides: TGTGCCAGCAGTTCGACCTACGAGCAGTACTTC. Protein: CASSSTYEQYF.

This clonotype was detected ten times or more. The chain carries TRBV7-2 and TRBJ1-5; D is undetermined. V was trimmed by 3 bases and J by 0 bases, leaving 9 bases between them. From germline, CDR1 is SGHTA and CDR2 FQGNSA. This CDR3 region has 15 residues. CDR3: CASSFGSYSNQPQHF. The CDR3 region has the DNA TGTGCCAGCAGCTTCGGCAGTTATAGCAATCAGCCCCAGCATTTT.

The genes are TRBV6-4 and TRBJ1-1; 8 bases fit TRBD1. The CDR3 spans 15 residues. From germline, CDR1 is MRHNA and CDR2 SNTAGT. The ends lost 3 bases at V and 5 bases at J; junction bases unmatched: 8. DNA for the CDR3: TGTGCCAGCAGTGATCCCCGACAGGGGAGGACTGAAGCTTTCTTT. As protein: CASSDPRQGRTEAFF.